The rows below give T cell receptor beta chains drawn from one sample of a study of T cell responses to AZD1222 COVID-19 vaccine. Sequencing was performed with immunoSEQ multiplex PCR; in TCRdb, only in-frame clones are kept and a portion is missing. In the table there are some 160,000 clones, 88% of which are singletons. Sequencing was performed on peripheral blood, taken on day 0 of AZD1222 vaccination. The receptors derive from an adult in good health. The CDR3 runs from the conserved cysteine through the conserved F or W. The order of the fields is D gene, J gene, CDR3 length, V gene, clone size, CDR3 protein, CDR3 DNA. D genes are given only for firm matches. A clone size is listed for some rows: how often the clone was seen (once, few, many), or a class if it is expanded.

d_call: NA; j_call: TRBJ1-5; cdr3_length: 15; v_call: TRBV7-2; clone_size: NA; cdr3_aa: CASSLAGGAGQPQHF; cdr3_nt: TGTGCCAGCAGCTTAGCGGGGGGCGCGGGGCAGCCCCAGCATTTT
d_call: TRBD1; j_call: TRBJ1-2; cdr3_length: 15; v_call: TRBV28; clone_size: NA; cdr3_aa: CASSPVGGGNYGYTF; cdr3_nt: TGTGCCAGCAGCCCGGTGGGAGGGGGCAACTATGGCTACACCTTC
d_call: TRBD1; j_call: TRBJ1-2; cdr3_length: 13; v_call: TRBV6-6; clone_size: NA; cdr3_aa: CASSPTTGGGYTF; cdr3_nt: TGTGCCAGCAGTCCCACGACAGGGGGAGGCTACACCTTC
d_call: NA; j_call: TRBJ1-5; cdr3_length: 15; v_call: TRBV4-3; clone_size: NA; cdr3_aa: CASSQDRQAYQPQHF; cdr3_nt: TGCGCCAGCAGCCAAGATCGACAGGCCTATCAGCCCCAGCATTTT
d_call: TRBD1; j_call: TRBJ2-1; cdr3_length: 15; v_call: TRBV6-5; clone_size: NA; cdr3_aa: CASSYGAGGPDEQFF; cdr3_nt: TGTGCCAGCAGTTATGGGGCAGGGGGTCCCGATGAGCAGTTCTTC
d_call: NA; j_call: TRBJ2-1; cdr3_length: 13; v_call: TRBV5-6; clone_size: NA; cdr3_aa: CASSRYQGYEQFF; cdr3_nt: TGTGCCAGCAGCCGCTATCAGGGTTATGAGCAGTTCTTC
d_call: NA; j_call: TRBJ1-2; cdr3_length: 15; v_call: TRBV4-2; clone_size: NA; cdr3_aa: CASSQEEDLNYGYTF; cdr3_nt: TGTGCCAGCAGCCAAGAAGAGGATCTTAACTATGGCTACACCTTC
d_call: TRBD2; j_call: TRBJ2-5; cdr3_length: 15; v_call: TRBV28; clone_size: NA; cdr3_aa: CASSFGTSAQETQYF; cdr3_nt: TGTGCCAGCAGTTTTGGGACTAGCGCACAAGAGACCCAGTACTTC
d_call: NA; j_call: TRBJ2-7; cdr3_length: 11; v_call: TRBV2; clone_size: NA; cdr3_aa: CASSSGEGRYF; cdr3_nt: TGTGCCAGCAGTTCCGGAGAGGGAAGGTACTTC
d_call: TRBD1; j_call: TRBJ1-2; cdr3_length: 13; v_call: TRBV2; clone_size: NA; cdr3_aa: CASSPGQGGGYTF; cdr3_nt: TGTGCCAGCAGCCCTGGACAGGGTGGTGGCTACACCTTC
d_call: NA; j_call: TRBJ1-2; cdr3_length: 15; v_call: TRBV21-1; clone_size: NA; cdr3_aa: CASSNRGGGSYGYTF; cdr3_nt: TGTGCCAGCAGCAACCGTGGGGGCGGATCCTATGGCTACACCTTC
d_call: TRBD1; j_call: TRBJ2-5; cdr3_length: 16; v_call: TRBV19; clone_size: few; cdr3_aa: CASSRTGEVTQETQYF; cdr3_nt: TGTGCCAGTAGTCGGACAGGGGAGGTTACCCAAGAGACCCAGTACTTC
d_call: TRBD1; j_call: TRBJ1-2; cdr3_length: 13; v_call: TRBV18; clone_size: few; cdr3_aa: CASSPGQGASYTF; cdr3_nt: TGTGCCAGCTCACCCGGACAGGGGGCCTCCTACACCTTC
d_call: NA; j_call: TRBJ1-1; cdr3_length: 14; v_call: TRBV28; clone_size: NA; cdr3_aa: CASSLGVTGLEAFF; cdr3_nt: TGTGCCAGCAGTTTAGGAGTGACGGGACTGGAAGCTTTCTTT